This TCR beta chain is drawn from a study of control samples from healthy donors and cancer patients. Using immunoSEQ multiplex PCR, the repertoire was profiled, and TCRdb retains in-frame clones only, with some absent. The sample contains tens of thousands of clones, around 89% of which appear only once. V gave up 6 bases and J gave up 5 bases; unmatched junction bases: 10. The CDR3 spans 15 residues. Germline V CDR1 and CDR2: SQVTM, ANQGSEA. Sequencing used PBMCs. The TCR was taken from a man in his sixties with colorectal cancer. V usage is TRBV29-1 and J usage is TRBJ2-5; TRBD2 matches 12 bases. CDR3 DNA sequence: TGCAGCGTGGCCCCTCTAGCGGGGGGGCATGAGACCCAGTACTTC. Translating it yields CSVAPLAGGHETQYF.